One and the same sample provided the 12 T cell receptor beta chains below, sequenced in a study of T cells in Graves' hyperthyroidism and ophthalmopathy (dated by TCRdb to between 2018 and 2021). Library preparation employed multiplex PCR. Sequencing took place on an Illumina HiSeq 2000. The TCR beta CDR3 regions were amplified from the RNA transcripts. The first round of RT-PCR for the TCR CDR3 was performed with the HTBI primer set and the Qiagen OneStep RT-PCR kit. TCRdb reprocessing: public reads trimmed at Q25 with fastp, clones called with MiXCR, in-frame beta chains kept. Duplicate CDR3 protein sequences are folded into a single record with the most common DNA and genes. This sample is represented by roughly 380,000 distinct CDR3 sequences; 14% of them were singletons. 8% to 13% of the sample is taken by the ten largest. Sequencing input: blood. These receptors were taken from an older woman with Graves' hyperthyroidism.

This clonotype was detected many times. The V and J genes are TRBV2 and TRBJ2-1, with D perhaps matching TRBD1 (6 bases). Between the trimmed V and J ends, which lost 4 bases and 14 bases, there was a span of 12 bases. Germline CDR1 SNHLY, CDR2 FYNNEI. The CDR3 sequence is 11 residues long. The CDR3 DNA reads TGTGCCAGCAGTGGGGCAGGGGTGGAGTTCTTC. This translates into CASSGAGVEFF. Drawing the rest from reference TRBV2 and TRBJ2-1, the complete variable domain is EPEVTQTPSHQVTQMGQEVILRCVPISNHLYFYWYRQILGQKVEFLVSFYNNEISEKSEIFDDQFSVERPDGSNFTLKIRSTKLEDSAMYFCASSGAGVEFFGPGTRLTVL.

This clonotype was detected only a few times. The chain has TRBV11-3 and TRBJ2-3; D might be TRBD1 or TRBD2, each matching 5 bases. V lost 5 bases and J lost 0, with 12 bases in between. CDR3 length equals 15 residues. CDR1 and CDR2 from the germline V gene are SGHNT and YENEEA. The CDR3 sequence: CASSPPGDSTDTQYF. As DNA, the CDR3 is TGTGCCAGCAGCCCTCCCGGGGACAGCACAGATACGCAGTATTTT.

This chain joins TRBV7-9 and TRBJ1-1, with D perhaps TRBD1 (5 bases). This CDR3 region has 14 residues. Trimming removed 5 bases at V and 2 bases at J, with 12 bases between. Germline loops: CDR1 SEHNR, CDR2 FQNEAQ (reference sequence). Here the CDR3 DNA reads TGTGCCAGCAGCGGGAGGGGAACTAACACTGAAGCTTTCTTT. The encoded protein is CASSGRGTNTEAFF.

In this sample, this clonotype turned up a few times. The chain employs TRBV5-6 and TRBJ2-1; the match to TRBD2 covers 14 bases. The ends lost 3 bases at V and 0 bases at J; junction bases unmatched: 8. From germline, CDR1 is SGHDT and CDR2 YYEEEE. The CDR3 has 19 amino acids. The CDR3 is CASSSTRLAGGISYNEQFF. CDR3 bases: TGTGCCAGCAGCTCTACACGACTAGCGGGAGGGATCTCCTACAATGAGCAGTTCTTC.

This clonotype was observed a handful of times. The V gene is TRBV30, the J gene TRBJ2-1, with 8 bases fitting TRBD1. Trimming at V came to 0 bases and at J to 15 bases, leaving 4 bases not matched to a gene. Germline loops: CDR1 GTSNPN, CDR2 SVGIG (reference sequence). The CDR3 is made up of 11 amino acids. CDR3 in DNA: TGTGCCTGGAGTGTACAGGGGGATGTGTTCTTC. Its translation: CAWSVQGDVFF.

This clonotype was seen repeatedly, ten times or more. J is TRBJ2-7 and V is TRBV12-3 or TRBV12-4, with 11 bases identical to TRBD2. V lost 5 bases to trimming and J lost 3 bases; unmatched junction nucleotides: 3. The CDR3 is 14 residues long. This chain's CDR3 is CASSPGLAGYEQYF. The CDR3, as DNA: TGTGCCAGCAGTCCTGGACTAGCGGGCTACGAGCAGTACTTC.

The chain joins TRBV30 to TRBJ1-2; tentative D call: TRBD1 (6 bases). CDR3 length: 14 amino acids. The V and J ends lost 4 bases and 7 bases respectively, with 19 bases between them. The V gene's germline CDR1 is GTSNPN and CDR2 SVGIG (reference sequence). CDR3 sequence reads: CAWTQNRGGFGYTF. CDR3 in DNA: TGTGCCTGGACCCAGAATAGGGGGGGCTTTGGCTACACCTTC.

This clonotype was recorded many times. The CDR3 nucleotides are TGTGCCAGCAGTGCCAGGGGTTCTGGGGCCAACGTCCTGACTTTC. As protein: CASSARGSGANVLTF. The chain carries TRBV2 and TRBJ2-6; TRBD1 might be the D (6 bases). The germline V gene encodes CDR1 SNHLY and CDR2 FYNNEI. The V end was cut by 4 bases, the J end by 1 base, with 8 bases between. This CDR3 is built from 15 residues. The entire variable domain, with the rest obtained from reference TRBV2 and TRBJ2-6, is as follows: EPEVTQTPSHQVTQMGQEVILRCVPISNHLYFYWYRQILGQKVEFLVSFYNNEISEKSEIFDDQFSVERPDGSNFTLKIRSTKLEDSAMYFCASSARGSGANVLTFGAGSRLTVL.

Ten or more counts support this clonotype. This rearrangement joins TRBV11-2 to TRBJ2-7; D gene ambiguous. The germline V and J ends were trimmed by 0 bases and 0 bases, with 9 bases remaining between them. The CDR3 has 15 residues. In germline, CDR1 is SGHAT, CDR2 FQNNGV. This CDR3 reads CASSLDRYSSYEQYF. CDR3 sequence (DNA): TGTGCCAGCAGCTTAGATCGTTACAGCTCCTACGAGCAGTACTTC.

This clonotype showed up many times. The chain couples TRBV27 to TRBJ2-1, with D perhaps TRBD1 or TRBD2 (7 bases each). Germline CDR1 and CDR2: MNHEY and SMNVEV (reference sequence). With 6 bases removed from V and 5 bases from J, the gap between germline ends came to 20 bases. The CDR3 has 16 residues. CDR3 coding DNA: TGTGCCAGCAGGAAACCCGGGGCAGGGGGGGACAATGAGCAGTTCTTC. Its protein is CASRKPGAGGDNEQFF.

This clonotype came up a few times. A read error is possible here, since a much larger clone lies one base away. CDR3 protein: CARSRRSAEAFF. The CDR3, as DNA: TGTGCCCGCAGCCGACGGTCCGCTGAAGCTTTCTTT. The V call is TRBV3-1, the J call TRBJ1-1; D gene unclear. The CDR3 loop spans 12 amino acids. Germline V gives CDR1 LGHDT, CDR2 YNNKEL (reference sequence).

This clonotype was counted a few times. CDR3 region: CARTLSFRSGANVLTF. Written as DNA, the CDR3 is TGTGCCAGGACACTTTCCTTTCGCTCTGGGGCCAACGTCCTGACTTTC. The chain combines TRBV27 with TRBJ2-6; D is undetermined. The CDR3 spans 16 residues. CDR1 is MNHEY and CDR2 is SMNVEV in the germline V gene (reference sequence). V was pared by 9 bases and J by 0 bases, with 15 bases between. Supplemented by reference TRBV27 and TRBJ2-6, the full variable domain reads EAQVTQNPRYLITVTGKKLTVTCSQNMNHEYMSWYRQDPGLGLRQIYYSMNVEVTDKGDVPEGYKVSRKEKRNFPLILESPSPNQTSLYFCARTLSFRSGANVLTFGAGSRLTVL.